This TCR beta chain originates from a study of cytomegalovirus exposure and HLA in healthy donors. CDR1 and CDR2 from the germline V gene are SNHLY and FYNNEI. V was trimmed by 7 bases and J by 8 bases, leaving 14 bases between them. The CDR3 loop spans 13 amino acids. TCRdb keeps only in-frame clones here, not all; method: immunoSEQ multiplex PCR. This repertoire shows under 75,000 clones, around 96% found once; its top ten account for 1.2%. Sequences were obtained from PBMCs. The sequence was collected from a woman younger than 30 in good health and CMV-seronegative. This rearrangement joins TRBV2 to TRBJ2-2, with D possibly matching TRBD2 (5 bases). Here the CDR3 DNA reads TGTGCCAGCACCCTACTAGGGTCGGGGGAGCTGTTTTTT. Its protein product is CASTLLGSGELFF.